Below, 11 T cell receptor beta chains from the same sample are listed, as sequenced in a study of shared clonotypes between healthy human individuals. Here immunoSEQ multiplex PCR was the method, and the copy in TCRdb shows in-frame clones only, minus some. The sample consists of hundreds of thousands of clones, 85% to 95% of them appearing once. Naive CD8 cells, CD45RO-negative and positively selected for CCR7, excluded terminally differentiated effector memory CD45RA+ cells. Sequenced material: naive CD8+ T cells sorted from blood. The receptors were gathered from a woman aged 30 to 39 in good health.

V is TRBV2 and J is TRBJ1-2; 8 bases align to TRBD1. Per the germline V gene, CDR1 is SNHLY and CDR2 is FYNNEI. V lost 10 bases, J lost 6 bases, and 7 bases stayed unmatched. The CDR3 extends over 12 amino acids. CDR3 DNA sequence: TGTGCCATCCCGGACAGGGTTGATGGCTACACCTTC. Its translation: CAIPDRVDGYTF.

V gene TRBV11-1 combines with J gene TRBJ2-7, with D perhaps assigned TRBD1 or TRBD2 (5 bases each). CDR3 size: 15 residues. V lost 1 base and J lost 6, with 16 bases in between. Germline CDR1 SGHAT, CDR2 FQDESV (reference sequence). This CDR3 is CASSLDGGWGLEQYF. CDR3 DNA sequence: TGTGCCAGCAGCTTAGATGGGGGTTGGGGCCTCGAGCAGTACTTC.

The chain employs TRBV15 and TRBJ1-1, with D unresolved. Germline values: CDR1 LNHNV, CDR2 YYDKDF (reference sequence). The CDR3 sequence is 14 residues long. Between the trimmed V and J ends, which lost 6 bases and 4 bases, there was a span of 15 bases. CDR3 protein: CATSHGRESTEAFF. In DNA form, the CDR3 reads TGTGCCACCAGTCACGGGAGGGAGTCCACTGAAGCTTTCTTT. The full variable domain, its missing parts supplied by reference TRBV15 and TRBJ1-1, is DAMVIQNPRYQVTQFGKPVTLSCSQTLNHNVMYWYQQKSSQAPKLLFHYYDKDFNNEADTPDNFQSRRPNTSFCFLDIRSPGLGDTAMYLCATSHGRESTEAFFGQGTRLTVV.

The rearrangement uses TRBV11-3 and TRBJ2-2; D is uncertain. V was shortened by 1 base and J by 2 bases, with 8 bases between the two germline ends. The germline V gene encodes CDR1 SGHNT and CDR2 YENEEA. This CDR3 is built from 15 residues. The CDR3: CASSLGKTNTGELFF. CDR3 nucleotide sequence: TGTGCCAGCAGCTTAGGCAAGACTAACACCGGGGAGCTGTTTTTT. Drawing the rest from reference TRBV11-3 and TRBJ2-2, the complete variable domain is EAGVVQSPRYKIIEKKQPVAFWCNPISGHNTLYWYLQNLGQGPELLIRYENEEAVDDSQLPKDRFSAERLKGVDSTLKIQPAELGDSAVYLCASSLGKTNTGELFFGEGSRLTVL.

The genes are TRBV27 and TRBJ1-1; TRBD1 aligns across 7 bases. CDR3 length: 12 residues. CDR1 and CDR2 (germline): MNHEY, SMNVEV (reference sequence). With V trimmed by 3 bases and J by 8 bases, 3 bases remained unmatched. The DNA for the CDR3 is TGTGCCAGCAGTTTGCCACAGGGGGAAGCTTTCTTT. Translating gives CASSLPQGEAFF.

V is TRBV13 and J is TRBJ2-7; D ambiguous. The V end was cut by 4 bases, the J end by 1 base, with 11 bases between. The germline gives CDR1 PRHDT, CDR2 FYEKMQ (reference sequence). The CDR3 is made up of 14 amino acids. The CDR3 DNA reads TGTGCCAGCAGCTCACCAACAAATTCCTACGAGCAGTACTTC. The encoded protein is CASSSPTNSYEQYF.

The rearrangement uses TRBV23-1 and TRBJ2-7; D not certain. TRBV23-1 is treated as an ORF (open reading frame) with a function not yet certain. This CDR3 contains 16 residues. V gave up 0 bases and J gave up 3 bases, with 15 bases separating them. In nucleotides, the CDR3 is TGCGCCAGCAGTCAATCTAGGATGGCCGATTACTACGAGCAGTACTTC. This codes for CASSQSRMADYYEQYF.

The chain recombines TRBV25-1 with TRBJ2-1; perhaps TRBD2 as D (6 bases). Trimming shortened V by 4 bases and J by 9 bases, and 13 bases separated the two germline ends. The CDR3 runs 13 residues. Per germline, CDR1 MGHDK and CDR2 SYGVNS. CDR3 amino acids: CASSASTSREQFF. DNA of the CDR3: TGTGCCAGCAGTGCCTCTACTAGCCGTGAGCAGTTCTTC.

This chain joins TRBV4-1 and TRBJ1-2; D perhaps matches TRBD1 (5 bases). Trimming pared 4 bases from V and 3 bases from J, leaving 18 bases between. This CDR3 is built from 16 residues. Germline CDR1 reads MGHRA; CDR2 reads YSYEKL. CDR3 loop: CASSRVGLLGDYGYTF. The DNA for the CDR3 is TGCGCCAGCAGCCGCGTGGGACTTCTTGGGGACTATGGCTACACCTTC.

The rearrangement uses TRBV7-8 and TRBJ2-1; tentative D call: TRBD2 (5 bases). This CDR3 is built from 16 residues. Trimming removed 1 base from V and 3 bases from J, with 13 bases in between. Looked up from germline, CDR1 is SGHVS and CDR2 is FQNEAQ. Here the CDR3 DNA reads TGTGCCAGCAGCTTAGAAAGCGGAGCCCACTACAATGAGCAGTTCTTC. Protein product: CASSLESGAHYNEQFF. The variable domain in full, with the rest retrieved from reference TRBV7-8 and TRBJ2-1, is GAGVSQSPRYKVAKRGQDVALRCDPISGHVSLFWYQQALGQGPEFLTYFQNEAQLDKSGLPSDRFFAERPEGSVSTLKIQRTQQEDSAVYLCASSLESGAHYNEQFFGPGTRLTVL.

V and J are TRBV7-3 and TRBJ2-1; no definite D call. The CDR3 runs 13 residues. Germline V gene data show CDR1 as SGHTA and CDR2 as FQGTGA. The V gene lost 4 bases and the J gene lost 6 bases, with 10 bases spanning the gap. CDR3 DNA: TGTGCCAGCAGCTACCCCGGCTCCAATGAGCAGTTCTTC. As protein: CASSYPGSNEQFF.